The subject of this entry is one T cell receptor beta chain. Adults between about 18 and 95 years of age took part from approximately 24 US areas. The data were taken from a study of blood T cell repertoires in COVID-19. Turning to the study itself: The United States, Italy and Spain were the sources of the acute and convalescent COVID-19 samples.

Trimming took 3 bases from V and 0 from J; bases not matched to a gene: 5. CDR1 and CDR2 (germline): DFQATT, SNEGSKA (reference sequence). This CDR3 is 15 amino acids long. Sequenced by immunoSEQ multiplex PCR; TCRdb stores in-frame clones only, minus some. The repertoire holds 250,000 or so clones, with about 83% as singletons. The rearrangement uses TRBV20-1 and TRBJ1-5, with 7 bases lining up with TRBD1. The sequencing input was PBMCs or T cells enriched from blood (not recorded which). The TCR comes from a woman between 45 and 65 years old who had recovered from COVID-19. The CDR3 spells CSASESGGSNQPQHF. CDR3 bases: TGCAGTGCTAGTGAGTCAGGGGGTAGCAATCAGCCCCAGCATTTT.